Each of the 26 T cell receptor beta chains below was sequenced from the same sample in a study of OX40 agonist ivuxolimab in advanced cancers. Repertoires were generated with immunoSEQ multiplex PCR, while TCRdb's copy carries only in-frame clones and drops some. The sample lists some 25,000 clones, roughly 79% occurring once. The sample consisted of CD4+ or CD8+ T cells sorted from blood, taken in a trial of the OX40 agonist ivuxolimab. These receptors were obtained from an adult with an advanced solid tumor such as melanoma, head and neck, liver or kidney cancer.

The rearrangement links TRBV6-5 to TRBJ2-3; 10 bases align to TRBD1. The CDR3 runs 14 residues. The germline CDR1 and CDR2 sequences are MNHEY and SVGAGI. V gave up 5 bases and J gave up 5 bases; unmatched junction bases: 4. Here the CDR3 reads CASSPGTGVDTQYF. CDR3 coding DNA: TGTGCCAGCAGTCCCGGGACAGGGGTAGATACGCAGTATTTT.

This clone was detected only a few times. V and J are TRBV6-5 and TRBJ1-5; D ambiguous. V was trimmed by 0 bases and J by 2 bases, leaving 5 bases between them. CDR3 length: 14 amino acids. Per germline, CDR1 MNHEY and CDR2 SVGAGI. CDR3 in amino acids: CASSYSGRNQPQHF. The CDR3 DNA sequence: TGTGCCAGCAGTTACTCCGGGCGCAATCAGCCCCAGCATTTT.

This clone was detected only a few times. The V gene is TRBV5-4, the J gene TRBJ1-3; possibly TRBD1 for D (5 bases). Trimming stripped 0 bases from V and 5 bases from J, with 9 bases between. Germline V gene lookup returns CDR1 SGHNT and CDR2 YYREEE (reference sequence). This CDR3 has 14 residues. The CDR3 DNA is TGTGCCAGCAGCTTGGCAGGGCAACGAAACACCATATATTTT. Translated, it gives CASSLAGQRNTIYF.

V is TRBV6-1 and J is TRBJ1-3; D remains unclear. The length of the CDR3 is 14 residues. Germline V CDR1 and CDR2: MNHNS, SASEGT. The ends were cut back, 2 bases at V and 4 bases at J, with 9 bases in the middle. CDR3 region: CASSESTVGNTIYF. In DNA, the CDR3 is TGTGCCAGCAGTGAATCGACGGTGGGAAACACCATATATTTT.

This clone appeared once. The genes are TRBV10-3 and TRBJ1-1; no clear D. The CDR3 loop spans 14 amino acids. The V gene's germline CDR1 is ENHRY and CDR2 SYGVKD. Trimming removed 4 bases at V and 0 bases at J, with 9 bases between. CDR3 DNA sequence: TGTGCCATCAGTGGTGGCAGGCTGAACACTGAAGCTTTCTTT. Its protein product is CAISGGRLNTEAFF.

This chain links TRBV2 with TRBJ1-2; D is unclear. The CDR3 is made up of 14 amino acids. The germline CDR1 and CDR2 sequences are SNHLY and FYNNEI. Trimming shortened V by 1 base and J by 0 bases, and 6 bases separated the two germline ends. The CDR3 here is CASSEGQPNYGYTF. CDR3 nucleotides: TGTGCCAGCAGTGAAGGGCAGCCTAACTATGGCTACACCTTC.

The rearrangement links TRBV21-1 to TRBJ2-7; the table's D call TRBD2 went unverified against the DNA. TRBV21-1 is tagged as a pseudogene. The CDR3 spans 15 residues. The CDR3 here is CASRWGLAGVHEQYF. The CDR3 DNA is TGTGCCAGCAGATGGGGACTAGCGGGAGTCCACGAGCAGTACTTC.

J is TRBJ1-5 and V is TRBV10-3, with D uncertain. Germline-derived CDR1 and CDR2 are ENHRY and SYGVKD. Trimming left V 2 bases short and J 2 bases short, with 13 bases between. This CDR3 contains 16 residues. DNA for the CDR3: TGTGCCATCAGTGAGGCCGCCGGGAGAGGCAATCAGCCCCAGCATTTT. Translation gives CAISEAAGRGNQPQHF.

CDR3 bases: TGTGCCCTCTACACAGGACAGGGGAATGAAAAACTGTTTTTT. Its protein product is CALYTGQGNEKLFF. The chain joins TRBV10-3 to TRBJ1-4; 9 positions agree with TRBD1. V lost 11 bases, J lost 5 bases, and 9 bases stayed unmatched. The CDR3 is made up of 14 amino acids. CDR1 and CDR2 from the germline V gene are ENHRY and SYGVKD.

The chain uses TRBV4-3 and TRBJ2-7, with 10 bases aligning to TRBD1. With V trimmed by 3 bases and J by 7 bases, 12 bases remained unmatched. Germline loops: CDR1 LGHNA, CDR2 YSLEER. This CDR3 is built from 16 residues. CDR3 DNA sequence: TGCGCCAGCAGCCAGGTCAGACAGGGGGCGGGTGGTGAGCAGTACTTC. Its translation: CASSQVRQGAGGEQYF.

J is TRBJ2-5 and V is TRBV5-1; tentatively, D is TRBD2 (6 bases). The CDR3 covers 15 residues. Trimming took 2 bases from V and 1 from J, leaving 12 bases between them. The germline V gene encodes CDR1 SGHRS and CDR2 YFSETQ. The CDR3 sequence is CASSFHGTVQETQYF. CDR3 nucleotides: TGCGCCAGCAGCTTTCATGGGACTGTCCAAGAGACCCAGTACTTC.

The CDR3 region has the DNA TGTGCCAGCAGCTTTGGGACTTACTACGAGCAGTACTTC. Protein product: CASSFGTYYEQYF. The chain combines TRBV7-9 with TRBJ2-7; D might be TRBD2 (6 bases). This CDR3 is built from 13 residues. Germline V gene lookup returns CDR1 SEHNR and CDR2 FQNEAQ (reference sequence). Trimming left V 3 bases short and J 3 bases short, with 9 bases between.

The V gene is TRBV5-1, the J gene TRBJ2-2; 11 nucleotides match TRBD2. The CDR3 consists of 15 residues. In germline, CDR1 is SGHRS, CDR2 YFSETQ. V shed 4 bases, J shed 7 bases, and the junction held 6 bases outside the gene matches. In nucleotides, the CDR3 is TGCGCCAGCAGCCAACTAGCGGGAGAAGTCGGGGAGCTGTTTTTT. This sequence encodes CASSQLAGEVGELFF.

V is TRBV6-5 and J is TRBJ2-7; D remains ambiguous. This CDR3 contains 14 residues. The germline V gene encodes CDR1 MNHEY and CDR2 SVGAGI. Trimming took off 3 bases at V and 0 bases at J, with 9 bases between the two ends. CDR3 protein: CASSYPESSYEQYF. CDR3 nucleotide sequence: TGTGCCAGCAGTTATCCAGAGAGCTCCTACGAGCAGTACTTC.

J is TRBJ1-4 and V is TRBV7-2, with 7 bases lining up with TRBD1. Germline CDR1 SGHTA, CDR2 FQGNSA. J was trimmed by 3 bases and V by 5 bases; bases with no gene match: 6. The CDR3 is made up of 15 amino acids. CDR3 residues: CASSVQGIANEKLFF. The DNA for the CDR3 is TGTGCCAGCAGCGTACAGGGGATCGCTAATGAAAAACTGTTTTTT.

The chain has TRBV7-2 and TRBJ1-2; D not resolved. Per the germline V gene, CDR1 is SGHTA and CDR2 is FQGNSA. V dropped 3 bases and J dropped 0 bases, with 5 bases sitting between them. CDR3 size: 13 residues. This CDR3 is CASSFGANYGYTF. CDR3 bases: TGTGCCAGCAGCTTTGGGGCTAACTATGGCTACACCTTC.

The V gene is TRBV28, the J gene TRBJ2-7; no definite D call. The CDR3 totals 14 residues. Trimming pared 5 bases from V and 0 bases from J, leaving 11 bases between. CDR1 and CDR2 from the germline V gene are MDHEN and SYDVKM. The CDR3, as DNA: TGTGCCAGCAGTATCCGGTCGGGCTCCTACGAGCAGTACTTC. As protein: CASSIRSGSYEQYF. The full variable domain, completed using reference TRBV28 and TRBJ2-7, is DVKVTQSSRYLVKRTGEKVFLECVQDMDHENMFWYRQDPGLGLRLIYFSYDVKMKEKGDIPEGYSVSREKKERFSLILESASTNQTSMYLCASSIRSGSYEQYFGPGTRLTVT.

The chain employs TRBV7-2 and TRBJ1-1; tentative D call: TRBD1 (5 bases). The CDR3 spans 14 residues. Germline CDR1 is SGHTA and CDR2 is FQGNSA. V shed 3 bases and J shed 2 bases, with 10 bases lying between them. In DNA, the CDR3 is TGTGCCAGCAGCTTCCGGGACTTAAACACTGAAGCTTTCTTT. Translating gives CASSFRDLNTEAFF.

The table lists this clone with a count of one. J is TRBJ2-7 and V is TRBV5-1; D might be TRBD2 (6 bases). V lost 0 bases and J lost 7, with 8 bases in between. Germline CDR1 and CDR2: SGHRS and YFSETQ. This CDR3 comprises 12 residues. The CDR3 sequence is CASSLEAGEQYF. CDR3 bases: TGCGCCAGCAGCTTGGAGGCGGGAGAGCAGTACTTC.

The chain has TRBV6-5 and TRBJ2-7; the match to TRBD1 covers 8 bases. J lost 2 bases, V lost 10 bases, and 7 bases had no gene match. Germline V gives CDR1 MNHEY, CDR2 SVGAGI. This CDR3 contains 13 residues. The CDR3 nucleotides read TGTGCCATGTACAGGGGGGATACCTACGAGCAGTACTTC. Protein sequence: CAMYRGDTYEQYF.

The CDR3 nucleotides read TGTGCCAGCAGCTTAATTGCGTCTTTCACAGATACGCAGTATTTT. Encoded protein: CASSLIASFTDTQYF. The J gene is TRBJ2-3, the V gene TRBV7-2; D is undetermined. With 2 bases removed from V and 2 bases from J, the gap between germline ends came to 11 bases. This CDR3 is built from 15 residues. Germline CDR1 and CDR2: SGHTA and FQGNSA.

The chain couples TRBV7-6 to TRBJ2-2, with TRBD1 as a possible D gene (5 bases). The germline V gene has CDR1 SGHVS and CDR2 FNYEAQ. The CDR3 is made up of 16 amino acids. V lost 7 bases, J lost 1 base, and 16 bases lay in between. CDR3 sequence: CASTVLSTGNTGELFF. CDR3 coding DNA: TGTGCCAGCACGGTTCTGTCAACAGGGAACACCGGGGAGCTGTTTTTT.

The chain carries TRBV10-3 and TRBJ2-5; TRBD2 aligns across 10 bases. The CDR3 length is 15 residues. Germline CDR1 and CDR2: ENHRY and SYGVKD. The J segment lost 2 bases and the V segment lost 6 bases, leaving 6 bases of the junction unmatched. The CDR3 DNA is TGTGCCATCAGGGCCAGCGGGGGGGGACAAGAGACCCAGTACTTC. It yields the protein CAIRASGGGQETQYF.

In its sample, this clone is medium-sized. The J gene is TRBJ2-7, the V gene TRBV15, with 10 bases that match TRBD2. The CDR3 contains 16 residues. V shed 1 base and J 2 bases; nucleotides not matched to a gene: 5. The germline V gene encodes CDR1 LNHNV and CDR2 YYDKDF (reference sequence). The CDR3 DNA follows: TGTGCCACCAGCAGAGGCCGACTAGCGGGTCCCTACGAGCAGTACTTC. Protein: CATSRGRLAGPYEQYF.

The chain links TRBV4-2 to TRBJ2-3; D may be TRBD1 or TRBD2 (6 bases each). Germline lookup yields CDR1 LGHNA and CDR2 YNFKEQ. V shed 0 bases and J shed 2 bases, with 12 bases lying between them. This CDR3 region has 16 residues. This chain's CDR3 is CASSQDSGQYTDTQYF. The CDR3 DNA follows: TGTGCCAGCAGCCAAGATAGCGGACAGTACACAGATACGCAGTATTTT.

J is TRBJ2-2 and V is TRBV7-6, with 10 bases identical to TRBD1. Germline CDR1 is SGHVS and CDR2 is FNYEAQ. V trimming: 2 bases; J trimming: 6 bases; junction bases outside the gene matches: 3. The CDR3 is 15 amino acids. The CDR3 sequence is CASSLSGQGSGELFF. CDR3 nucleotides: TGTGCCAGCAGCTTATCGGGACAGGGGTCCGGGGAGCTGTTTTTT.